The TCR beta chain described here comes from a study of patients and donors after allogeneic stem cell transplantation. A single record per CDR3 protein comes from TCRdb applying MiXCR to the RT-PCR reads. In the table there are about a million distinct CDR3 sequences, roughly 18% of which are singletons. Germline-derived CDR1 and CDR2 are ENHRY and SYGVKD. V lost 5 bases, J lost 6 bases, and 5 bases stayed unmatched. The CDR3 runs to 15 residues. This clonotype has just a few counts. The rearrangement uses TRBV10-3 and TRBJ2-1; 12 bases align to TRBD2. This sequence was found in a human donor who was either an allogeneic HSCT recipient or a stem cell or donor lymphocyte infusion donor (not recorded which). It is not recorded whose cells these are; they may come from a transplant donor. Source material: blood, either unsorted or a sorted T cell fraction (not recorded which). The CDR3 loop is CAISPTSGRFNEQFF. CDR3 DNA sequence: TGTGCCATCAGTCCAACTAGCGGGAGGTTCAATGAGCAGTTCTTC.